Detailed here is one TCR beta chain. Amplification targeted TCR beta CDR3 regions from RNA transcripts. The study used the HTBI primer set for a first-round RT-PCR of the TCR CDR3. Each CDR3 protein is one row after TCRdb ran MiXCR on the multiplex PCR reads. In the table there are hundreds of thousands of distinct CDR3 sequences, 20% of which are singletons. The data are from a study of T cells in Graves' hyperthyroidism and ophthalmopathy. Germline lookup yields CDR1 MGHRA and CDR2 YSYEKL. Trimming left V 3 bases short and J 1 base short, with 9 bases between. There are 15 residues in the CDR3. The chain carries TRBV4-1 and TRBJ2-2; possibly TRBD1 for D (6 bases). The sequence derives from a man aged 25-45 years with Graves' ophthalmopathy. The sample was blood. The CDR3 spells CASSHLTGNTGELFF. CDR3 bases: TGCGCCAGCAGCCATCTGACAGGGAACACCGGGGAGCTGTTTTTT.